Listed below are T cell receptor beta chains from one sample, sequenced in a study of OX40 agonist ivuxolimab in advanced cancers. Sequencing used immunoSEQ multiplex PCR; TCRdb keeps in-frame clones, though not all of them. The sample has about 15,000 clones; 70% are singletons. Here the sequenced sample was CD4+ or CD8+ T cells sorted from blood, taken in a trial of the OX40 agonist ivuxolimab. These receptors all come from an adult with an advanced solid tumor such as melanoma, head and neck, liver or kidney cancer. Each CDR3 is given with its conserved first and last residue. The D gene is left open where the match is weak. For some rows the clone size is stated as once, few or many, or as a class when expanded; others skip it.

d_call j_call clone_size v_call cdr3_length cdr3_aa cdr3_nt
- TRBJ2-7 - TRBV4-1 16 CASSQESSGNSYEQYF TGCGCCAGCAGCCAAGAGAGTAGCGGTAATTCCTACGAGCAGTACTTC
- TRBJ2-1 - TRBV10-3 14 CAISEKAGSNEQFF TGTGCCATCAGTGAAAAGGCAGGTTCCAATGAGCAGTTCTTC
TRBD2 TRBJ2-7 - TRBV5-4 15 CASSGGLAGAHEQYF TGTGCCAGCAGCGGGGGACTAGCGGGAGCTCACGAGCAGTACTTC
- TRBJ1-3 once TRBV20-1 11 CSAKTQDTIYF TGCAGTGCCAAAACACAGGACACCATATATTTT
TRBD2 TRBJ2-7 - TRBV5-1 15 CASSLAASGNYEQYF TGCGCCAGCAGCTTGGCGGCTAGCGGGAACTACGAGCAGTACTTC
- TRBJ2-3 - TRBV7-3 13 CASSLRSVDTQYF TGTGCCAGCAGCCTCCGTTCCGTAGATACGCAGTATTTT
- TRBJ1-5 - TRBV4-1 17 CASSQDLNRREGQPQHF TGCGCCAGCAGCCAAGATTTAAATAGGAGGGAAGGTCAGCCCCAGCATTTT
- TRBJ2-7 once TRBV10-2 14 CASSGWVSSYEQYF TGCGCCAGCAGTGGTTGGGTTAGTTCCTACGAGCAGTACTTC
- TRBJ2-1 - TRBV9 13 CASSNWGIDEQFF TGTGCCAGCAGCAATTGGGGGATCGATGAGCAGTTCTTC
- TRBJ1-2 - TRBV7-9 12 CASSLEVSRWPF TGTGCCAGCAGCTTAGAGGTCAGTCGATGGCCCTTC
TRBD1 TRBJ1-1 - TRBV9 17 CASSLGGTGKMNTEAFF TGTGCCAGCAGCCTGGGCGGGACAGGGAAAATGAACACTGAAGCTTTCTTT
- TRBJ2-3 - TRBV28 15 CASSLGGTSTDTQYF TGTGCCAGCAGTTTGGGCGGCACTAGCACAGATACGCAGTATTTT
- TRBJ2-7 - TRBV10-2 13 CASSERPSYEQYF TGCGCCAGCAGTGAACGGCCCTCCTACGAGCAGTACTTC
- TRBJ1-4 few TRBV5-1 16 CASSLNQGQVNEKLFF TGCGCCAGCAGCTTGAACCAGGGGCAGGTTAATGAAAAACTGTTTTTT
TRBD2 TRBJ2-7 - TRBV4-1 15 CASSARLANSYEQYF TGCGCCAGCAGCGCCCGACTAGCGAACTCCTACGAGCAGTACTTC
- TRBJ2-7 - TRBV27 15 CASSFRDTGPYEQYF TGTGCCAGCAGTTTCCGGGACACGGGGCCATACGAGCAGTACTTC
TRBD1 TRBJ2-1 - TRBV5-6 16 CASSLDREGPYNEQFF TGTGCCAGCAGCCTAGACAGGGAAGGACCGTACAATGAGCAGTTCTTC
- TRBJ2-1 - TRBV7-8 13 CASIRENLNEQFF TGTGCCAGCATCCGCGAGAACCTAAATGAGCAGTTCTTC
TRBD2 TRBJ2-7 - TRBV27 15 CASSLASGNLNEQYF TGTGCCAGCAGTTTGGCTAGCGGGAATCTTAACGAGCAGTACTTC
- TRBJ2-1 - TRBV19 13 CASSTGLNNEQFF TGTGCCAGTAGTACAGGACTCAACAATGAGCAGTTCTTC
- TRBJ2-5 - TRBV11-2 12 CASSLVGETQYF TGTGCCAGCAGCTTAGTCGGGGAGACCCAGTACTTC
TRBD2 TRBJ2-7 - TRBV7-3 15 CASSSTSGRAWEQYF TGTGCCAGCAGCTCAACAAGCGGGAGGGCCTGGGAGCAGTACTTC
TRBD2 TRBJ2-5 once TRBV9 18 CASSEGTSGSVYQETQYF TGTGCCAGCAGCGAGGGGACTAGCGGGAGTGTGTACCAAGAGACCCAGTACTTC
- TRBJ2-1 few TRBV5-1 24 CASSPGPTMSSSSGQGRSNNEQFF -
- TRBJ2-5 few TRBV5-6 14 CASSFWRGQETQYF TGTGCCAGCAGCTTTTGGAGGGGGCAAGAGACCCAGTACTTC
TRBD1 TRBJ2-7 few TRBV4-1 14 CASSQDRTGGEQYF TGCGCCAGCAGCCAAGACAGGACAGGGGGCGAGCAGTACTTC
- TRBJ2-7 - TRBV5-4 13 CASSPYGDYEQYF TGTGCCAGCAGCCCGTATGGGGACTACGAGCAGTACTTC
TRBD1 TRBJ2-1 medium-sized TRBV6-6 16 CASSSKTGIPYNEQFF TGTGCCAGCAGTTCCAAGACAGGGATCCCTTACAATGAGCAGTTCTTC
TRBD2 TRBJ2-1 few TRBV2 14 CASSEADGLAEQFF TGTGCCAGCAGTGAAGCGGATGGACTAGCGGAGCAGTTCTTC
TRBD1 TRBJ1-1 few TRBV5-1 15 CASSYTGGLNTEAFF TGCGCCAGCAGCTATACAGGGGGCTTGAACACTGAAGCTTTCTTT
- TRBJ2-5 - TRBV5-6 15 CASSLPDRIQETQYF TGTGCCAGCAGCTTACCCGACAGGATCCAAGAGACCCAGTACTTC
- TRBJ2-3 - TRBV28 14 CATQTRTTTDTQYF TGTGCCACACAAACCAGGACTACAACGGATACGCAGTATTTT
TRBD1 TRBJ2-3 - TRBV7-9 17 CASSARRGTGLTHTQYF TGTGCCAGCAGCGCAAGACGGGGGACAGGATTGACTCATACGCAGTATTTT
- TRBJ1-1 few TRBV13 14 CASSLGRGNTEAFF TGTGCCAGCAGCTTAGGTAGGGGGAACACTGAAGCTTTCTTT
- TRBJ1-1 - TRBV9 15 CASSVPVEGSAEAFF TGTGCCAGCAGCGTACCCGTAGAAGGGTCGGCTGAAGCTTTCTTT
- TRBJ1-5 few TRBV27 17 CASSLVSPRAGFQPQHF TGTGCCAGCAGTCTAGTCTCTCCGCGCGCTGGCTTTCAGCCCCAGCATTTT
- TRBJ2-3 few TRBV10-1 14 CASSDRVPTDTQYF TGCGCCAGCAGTGACAGGGTTCCCACAGATACGCAGTATTTT
- TRBJ2-5 once TRBV11-1 15 CASSPPGLVRETQYF TGTGCCAGCAGCCCACCCGGGCTAGTTAGAGAGACCCAGTACTTC
- TRBJ1-1 - TRBV9 17 CASSPTSRRGIGTEAFF TGTGCCAGCAGCCCTACCTCAAGGCGGGGAATAGGCACTGAAGCTTTCTTT
TRBD2 TRBJ2-2 - TRBV15 13 CATSGTRDGELFF TGTGCCACCAGCGGGACTAGAGACGGGGAGCTGTTTTTT
- TRBJ1-2 - TRBV11-2 13 CASSLDSPYGYTF TGTGCCAGCAGTCTAGACAGCCCCTATGGCTACACCTTC
TRBD1 TRBJ2-7 - TRBV5-1 16 CASSLVGTGGAYEQYF TGCGCCAGCAGCTTGGTTGGGACAGGGGGCGCCTACGAGCAGTACTTC